The clone carrying this T cell receptor (beta chain) showed up many times. Its target is unknown. The sample originates from a study of T cells after yellow fever vaccination. Notes on the study in general: Detected again after the booster were most primary-vaccination clones, at nearly 97% CD4 and 80% to 90% CD8. Repertoires sorted by FACS could include abundant clonotypes that are contaminants from the bulk population. Though weaker, the secondary response peaked faster, on day 5 versus 15.

Losses at the gene ends were 3 bases for V and 2 bases for J; bases not matched to a gene: 3. This CDR3 contains 14 residues. Conversion of TCR transcripts into cDNA relied on 5'RACE template switching, which added a universal primer site and UMIs. TCRdb re-analysed the 5' RACE reads in MiXCR, keeping a single row per CDR3 protein. The top ten hold roughly 0.9% of the sample, which has 200,000 to 300,000 distinct CDR3 sequences, less than 9% seen once. Here the sequenced sample was CD4+ T cells sorted from PBMCs, taken 15 days after the yellow fever booster vaccination. This receptor was identified in a young man who received the YFV17D yellow fever vaccine. The chain uses TRBV12-3 or TRBV12-4 and TRBJ2-5, with TRBD1 matching over 7 bases. CDR3 residues: CASSLPGQQETQYF. CDR3 in DNA: TGTGCCAGCAGTTTGCCGGGACAGCAAGAGACCCAGTACTTC.